These 15 T cell receptor beta chains share one sample of origin, sequenced in a study of cytomegalovirus exposure and HLA in healthy donors. PCR involved 60 Vbeta and 13 Jbeta primers. Here immunoSEQ multiplex PCR was the method, and the copy in TCRdb shows in-frame clones only, minus some. The sample consists of approximately 160,000 clones, 80% of them appearing once. Sequencing input: PBMCs. These receptors originate from a man under 40 in good health and CMV-seropositive.

The V and J genes are TRBV11-2 and TRBJ1-5; D is possibly TRBD1 (6 bases). The CDR3 has 15 amino acids. V lost 2 bases and J 3 bases, leaving 11 bases between the germline ends. The germline V gene has CDR1 SGHAT and CDR2 FQNNGV. In DNA, the CDR3 is TGTGCCAGCAGCTTATGGGACAAGCACAATCAGCCCCAGCATTTT. The encoded protein is CASSLWDKHNQPQHF.

The V gene is TRBV19, the J gene TRBJ1-2; 8 bases line up with TRBD1. V gave up 2 bases and J gave up 1 base; unmatched junction bases: 6. This CDR3 is 16 amino acids long. The germline V gene encodes CDR1 LNHDA and CDR2 SQIVND (reference sequence). The chain's CDR3 is CASSIKTGTGNYGYTF. The CDR3 DNA follows: TGTGCCAGTAGTATAAAGACCGGGACAGGTAACTATGGCTACACCTTC.

This chain uses TRBV11-3 with TRBJ2-5; 10 nucleotides agree with TRBD2. The CDR3 covers 16 residues. The J segment lost 6 bases and the V segment lost 0 bases, leaving 7 bases of the junction unmatched. CDR1 is SGHNT, CDR2 YENEEA, per germline. CDR3 nucleotides: TGTGCCAGCAGCTTAGATTTAGCGGGGGGCGGTAAGACCCAGTACTTC. This codes for CASSLDLAGGGKTQYF.

This chain links TRBV19 with TRBJ2-5; no firm D call. Gene TRBJ2-7 matches the end of the DNA better, so the J call may be wrong. The V gene's germline CDR1 is LNHDA and CDR2 SQIVND (reference sequence). This CDR3 region has 14 residues. CDR3 loop: CASSTRASSYEQYF. The CDR3 DNA reads TGTGCCAGTAGTACACGTGCCTCGTCCTACGAGCAGTACTTC.

This clone was recorded a few times. A read error may account for a junction end that differs from germline. CDR3 DNA sequence: TGTTCCAGCAGCTTAGAAGGGGCCTACGAGCAGTACTTC. Translating it yields CSSSLEGAYEQYF. The chain has TRBV7-9 and TRBJ2-7; TRBD1 is a possible D gene (5 bases). This CDR3 has 13 residues. From germline, CDR1 is SEHNR and CDR2 FQNEAQ (reference sequence).

The CDR3 is CASSPPDRSLEQYF. The CDR3 bases are TGTGCCAGCTCACCACCGGACAGGTCTCTGGAGCAGTACTTC. The rearrangement uses TRBV18 and TRBJ2-7; 7 bases are a match to TRBD1. Unmatched junction bases numbered 6, after V lost 0 bases and J lost 7 bases. The CDR3 has 14 amino acids. In germline, CDR1 is KGHSH, CDR2 LQKENI.

V gene TRBV19 combines with J gene TRBJ1-5; TRBD1 is a possible D gene (5 bases). The germline V gene has CDR1 LNHDA and CDR2 SQIVND (reference sequence). The CDR3 covers 13 residues. V lost 5 bases to trimming and J lost 8 bases, with 13 bases between them. CDR3 in amino acids: CASSERKGEPQHF. Written as DNA, the CDR3 is TGTGCCAGTAGTGAGAGAAAAGGGGAGCCCCAGCATTTT.

The count of this clone is one. The rearrangement joins TRBV6-5 to TRBJ2-5, with D possibly being TRBD1 (5 bases). CDR1 is MNHEY and CDR2 is SVGAGI in the germline V gene. The CDR3 runs to 14 residues. The V gene lost 4 bases and the J gene lost 0 bases, with 9 bases spanning the gap. CDR3 in DNA: TGTGCCAGCAGTTCCCCGACAGACCAAGAGACCCAGTACTTC. Amino acids: CASSSPTDQETQYF.

The rearrangement links TRBV18 to TRBJ1-5, with 9 bases lining up with TRBD1. The CDR3 contains 17 residues. V lost 3 bases, J lost 0 bases, and 6 bases stayed unmatched. Germline V gene sequence: CDR1 KGHSH, CDR2 LQKENI. CDR3 sequence (DNA): TGTGCCAGCTCACCCGGGACAGGGACGGATAGCAATCAGCCCCAGCATTTT. Its protein product is CASSPGTGTDSNQPQHF. Full variable domain (outside the CDR3, taken from reference TRBV18 and TRBJ1-5): NAGVMQNPRHLVRRRGQEARLRCSPMKGHSHVYWYRQLPEEGLKFMVYLQKENIIDESGMPKERFSAEFPKEGPSILRIQQVVRGDSAAYFCASSPGTGTDSNQPQHFGDGTRLSIL.

CDR3 sequence (DNA): TGTGCCAGCAGCTTATTACGGACTGCCTCCGATACGCAGTATTTT. Its protein is CASSLLRTASDTQYF. This chain uses TRBV7-8 with TRBJ2-3; D is possibly TRBD2 (5 bases). Germline V gene sequence: CDR1 SGHVS, CDR2 FQNEAQ. Trimming pared 2 bases from V and 6 bases from J, leaving 15 bases between. The CDR3 extends over 15 amino acids. Using reference TRBV7-8 and TRBJ2-3 for the parts outside the CDR3, the full variable domain is GAGVSQSPRYKVAKRGQDVALRCDPISGHVSLFWYQQALGQGPEFLTYFQNEAQLDKSGLPSDRFFAERPEGSVSTLKIQRTQQEDSAVYLCASSLLRTASDTQYFGPGTRLTVL.

This clone was found a few times. The rearrangement joins TRBV6-4 to TRBJ2-5, with a possible D match to TRBD2 (6 bases). This CDR3 comprises 12 residues. CDR1 MRHNA and CDR2 SNTAGT come from the germline V gene. V lost 4 bases to trimming and J lost 9 bases, with 12 bases between them. The CDR3 nucleotides are TGTGCCAGCAGTGCCTCCGGAGGGCCCCAGTACTTC. This translates into CASSASGGPQYF.

This clone is a singleton in its sample. This sequence joins TRBV30 and TRBJ2-3; D unclear. The CDR3 loop spans 15 amino acids. Germline V lookup: CDR1 GTSNPN, CDR2 SVGIG (reference sequence). Deletions cut 7 bases from V and 1 base from J, with 18 bases between. CDR3 coding DNA: TGTGCCTCGAACCCCCTAGGAATCGGCACAGATACGCAGTATTTT. This codes for CASNPLGIGTDTQYF. Based on the CDR3 plus reference TRBV30 and TRBJ2-3, the full variable domain is SQTIHQWPATLVQPVGSPLSLECTVEGTSNPNLYWYRQAAGRGLQLLFYSVGIGQISSEVPQNLSASRPQDRQFILSSKKLLLSDSGFYLCASNPLGIGTDTQYFGPGTRLTVL.

The V gene is TRBV6-5, the J gene TRBJ2-3; D might be TRBD2 (6 bases). The CDR3 length is 14 residues. V lost 6 bases and J 0 bases, leaving 10 bases between the germline ends. The germline V gene has CDR1 MNHEY and CDR2 SVGAGI. This CDR3 reads CASRPGLSTDTQYF. CDR3 in DNA: TGTGCCAGCAGACCGGGACTTAGCACAGATACGCAGTATTTT.

This chain uses TRBV19 with TRBJ1-2; 7 nucleotides line up with TRBD1. From germline, CDR1 is LNHDA and CDR2 SQIVND (reference sequence). This CDR3 contains 16 residues. With V trimmed by 7 bases and J by 5 bases, 16 bases remained unmatched. The CDR3 nucleotides read TGTGCCAGTATCCCCCCACCGGGACAGAGGGAATATGGCTACACCTTC. It encodes CASIPPPGQREYGYTF.

The chain recombines TRBV5-4 with TRBJ1-2, with 7 bases that match TRBD1. CDR3 length: 14 residues. The germline V gene has CDR1 SGHNT and CDR2 YYREEE (reference sequence). With 2 bases clipped from V and 8 bases from J, the junction kept 9 bases outside the gene matches. This CDR3 reads CASSFPSVTGGYTF. The CDR3 DNA reads as TGTGCCAGCAGCTTCCCCTCGGTGACAGGGGGCTACACCTTC.